This TCR beta chain is from a study of T-cell reconstitution after alpha-beta-depleted transplantation in children. General study results and limits: Reportedly, alpha-beta T cells present about two months post-transplant originated from several hundred expanded clones of graft origin. Recipient T cells and thymic progenitors that survived were the source of the high TCRbeta diversity seen at day 60 in some patients. One year after transplant, T-cell counts and diversity came mostly from newly produced T cells.

Germline V gene sequence: CDR1 SGHTA, CDR2 FQGNSA. J lost 4 bases, V lost 5 bases, and 7 bases had no gene match. The CDR3 length is 14 residues. This clonotype has just a few counts. Its antigen is undetermined. Construction of the TCRbeta library involved unique molecular identifiers. One entry per CDR3 protein, called by TCRdb with MiXCR from the PCR reads. Among about 980,000 distinct CDR3 sequences listed, roughly 29% were seen once. This chain joins TRBV7-2 and TRBJ1-2; 7 bases map to TRBD1. The input for sequencing was PBMCs, mostly from graft donor cells, taken 360 days after TCRalphabeta/CD19-depleted stem cell transplant. This receptor was identified in a boy in the first two years of life who had a stem cell transplant for SCID, so the T cells may come from the graft donor. The CDR3: CASSPRQGSYGYTF. The CDR3 nucleotides are TGTGCCAGCAGCCCCCGACAGGGTTCCTATGGCTACACCTTC.